One and the same sample provided the 28 T cell receptor beta chains below, sequenced in a study of CD4 T cells in relation to SARS-CoV-2 and coronaviruses. Generated by immunoSEQ multiplex PCR, the TCRdb table keeps only in-frame clones and is missing some. The table records under 90,000 clones, over 90% of them present only once. Before the COVID-19 pandemic, during about 2011-2019, CD4+ T cells were taken from unexposed donors. Sequencing input: naive CD4+ T cells from PBMCs. Sample subset: naive CD4+ T cells isolated by negative enrichment. These receptors originate from a human donor in good health.

V usage is TRBV5-1 and J usage is TRBJ2-3; D remains ambiguous. Deletions cut 0 bases from V and 5 bases from J, with 7 bases between. Germline values: CDR1 SGHRS, CDR2 YFSETQ. This CDR3 is 13 amino acids long. The CDR3 loop is CASSLDTVDTQYF. CDR3 DNA: TGCGCCAGCAGCTTGGATACTGTAGATACGCAGTATTTT. The full variable domain, in which reference TRBV5-1 and TRBJ2-3 provide the parts outside the CDR3, is KAGVTQTPRYLIKTRGQQVTLSCSPISGHRSVSWYQQTPGQGLQFLFEYFSETQRNKGNFPGRFSGRQFSNSRSEMNVSTLELGDSALYLCASSLDTVDTQYFGPGTRLTVL.

This clone showed up just once. This rearrangement joins TRBV7-6 to TRBJ2-3; D not resolved. The CDR3 runs to 15 residues. Trimming took off 0 bases at V and 4 bases at J, with 11 bases between the two ends. In germline, CDR1 is SGHVS, CDR2 FNYEAQ. In DNA form, the CDR3 reads TGTGCCAGCAGCTTAGCGAACGGCCCGGCAGATACGCAGTATTTT. It is translated as CASSLANGPADTQYF.

The sample holds one count of this clone. The gene calls are TRBV2 and TRBJ1-5; D unclear. V was shortened by 7 bases and J by 2 bases, with 12 bases between the two germline ends. The CDR3 has 14 amino acids. CDR1 is SNHLY and CDR2 is FYNNEI in the germline V gene. CDR3 amino acids: CASTGQMGNQPQHF. The CDR3, as DNA: TGTGCCAGCACTGGGCAGATGGGCAATCAGCCCCAGCATTTT. The full variable domain, rest sourced from reference TRBV2 and TRBJ1-5, is EPEVTQTPSHQVTQMGQEVILRCVPISNHLYFYWYRQILGQKVEFLVSFYNNEISEKSEIFDDQFSVERPDGSNFTLKIRSTKLEDSAMYFCASTGQMGNQPQHFGDGTRLSIL.

V usage is TRBV6-5 and J usage is TRBJ2-3, with D hard to call. The CDR3 contains 14 residues. Germline loops: CDR1 MNHEY, CDR2 SVGAGI. The V end lost 6 bases, the J end lost 2 bases, and 12 bases lay between the germline ends. In nucleotides, the CDR3 is TGTGCCAGCAGCCTAAGCACTGCCACAGATACGCAGTATTTT. This sequence encodes CASSLSTATDTQYF.

V and J are TRBV5-1 and TRBJ2-5; 9 bases are a match to TRBD2. This CDR3 spans 16 amino acids. Per the germline V gene, CDR1 is SGHRS and CDR2 is YFSETQ. V was pared by 0 bases and J by 2 bases, with 5 bases of the junction left unmatched. CDR3 loop: CASSLGGSGRQETQYF. The CDR3 bases are TGCGCCAGCAGCTTGGGGGGTAGCGGGAGACAAGAGACCCAGTACTTC. The complete variable domain, with remaining parts taken from reference TRBV5-1 and TRBJ2-5, reads KAGVTQTPRYLIKTRGQQVTLSCSPISGHRSVSWYQQTPGQGLQFLFEYFSETQRNKGNFPGRFSGRQFSNSRSEMNVSTLELGDSALYLCASSLGGSGRQETQYFGPGTRLLVL.

The chain uses TRBV12-3 or TRBV12-4 and TRBJ1-1; D gene ambiguous. The CDR3 covers 13 residues. V was shortened by 5 bases and J by 0 bases, with 7 bases between the two germline ends. CDR3 bases: TGTGCCAGCAGTCCTCAGGTGAACACTGAAGCTTTCTTT. As protein: CASSPQVNTEAFF.

The chain couples TRBV28 to TRBJ2-6; no reliable D call. The CDR3 totals 11 residues. Germline lookup yields CDR1 MDHEN and CDR2 SYDVKM. The DNA of the CDR3 is TGTGGCGTCTCTGGGGCCAACGTCCTGACTTTC. Residues: CGVSGANVLTF.

This chain uses TRBV9 with TRBJ1-1; 8 bases align to TRBD1. After removal of 3 bases from V and 3 bases from J, the junction contained 4 bases not matched to a gene. The CDR3 sequence is 14 residues long. Germline CDR1 is SGDLS and CDR2 is YYNGEE. CDR3 in amino acids: CASSAQGEDTEAFF. CDR3 DNA sequence: TGTGCCAGCAGCGCACAGGGGGAGGACACTGAAGCTTTCTTT.

This chain connects TRBV12-3 or TRBV12-4 to TRBJ1-2, with 9 bases fitting TRBD1. The CDR3 has 13 residues. V shed 5 bases and J 7 bases; nucleotides not matched to a gene: 5. The CDR3 DNA reads TGTGCCAGCAGTCGTGGACAGGGGAGTGGCTACACCTTC. This encodes CASSRGQGSGYTF.

This chain connects TRBV5-1 to TRBJ1-1; 8 nucleotides line up with TRBD1. This CDR3 has 13 residues. Germline V gene lookup returns CDR1 SGHRS and CDR2 YFSETQ. With V trimmed by 4 bases and J by 3 bases, 2 bases remained unmatched. The CDR3 reads CASSPTGDTEAFF. The CDR3 DNA follows: TGCGCCAGCAGCCCGACAGGGGACACTGAAGCTTTCTTT.

The chain recombines TRBV11-1 with TRBJ1-1, with 7 bases matching TRBD1. CDR3 length: 13 amino acids. V lost 3 bases and J lost 7; bases outside the gene matches: 5. Looked up from germline, CDR1 is SGHAT and CDR2 is FQDESV (reference sequence). The CDR3 is CASSLRRDSEAFF. The CDR3 DNA is TGTGCCAGCAGCTTGCGCCGGGACAGTGAAGCTTTCTTT.

The genes are TRBV3-1 (or the pseudogene TRBV3-2) and TRBJ2-2, with 7 bases that match TRBD1. CDR3 size: 16 residues. Germline loops: CDR1 LGHDT, CDR2 YNNKEL (reference sequence). V shed 2 bases, J shed 1 base, and the junction held 4 bases outside the gene matches. The CDR3 DNA reads TGTGCCAGCAGCCAATCCGGGACAGAGAACACCGGGGAGCTGTTTTTT. It codes for CASSQSGTENTGELFF.

In this sample, this clone turned up once. The V call is TRBV25-1, the J call TRBJ2-6; D possibly uses TRBD1 or TRBD2 (6 bases each). Germline V CDR1 and CDR2: MGHDK, SYGVNS. Trimming left V 8 bases short and J 4 bases short, with 15 bases between. The CDR3 loop spans 15 amino acids. The DNA for the CDR3 is TGTGCCAGCCACGGGGGCCCGAGAGGGGCCAACGTCCTGACTTTC. Its translation is CASHGGPRGANVLTF.

The chain carries TRBV5-1 and TRBJ2-1, with no clear D. The length of the CDR3 is 14 residues. The V gene lost 3 bases and the J gene lost 8 bases, with 15 bases spanning the gap. Looked up from germline, CDR1 is SGHRS and CDR2 is YFSETQ. This chain's CDR3 is CASSSSTGRHEQFF. CDR3 nucleotides: TGCGCCAGCAGCTCGTCGACTGGTCGGCATGAGCAGTTCTTC.

The V gene is TRBV6-5, the J gene TRBJ2-3, with 15 bases fitting TRBD2. The CDR3 has 15 amino acids. Germline CDR1 reads MNHEY; CDR2 reads SVGAGI. V lost 7 bases to trimming and J lost 6 bases; unmatched junction nucleotides: 5. The CDR3 nucleotides are TGTGCCAGCATCGGGACTAGCGGGGGGCGGGATACGCAGTATTTT. Protein: CASIGTSGGRDTQYF.

V usage is TRBV6-7 and J usage is TRBJ2-5; D call uncertain. Being an ORF, TRBV6-7 has a function that is uncertain. The CDR3 loop spans 14 amino acids. Trimming removed 3 bases at V and 2 bases at J, with 10 bases between. CDR3 DNA: TGTGCCAGCAGTTATACGATTGATCAAGAGACCCAGTACTTC. This codes for CASSYTIDQETQYF.

The chain links TRBV12-3 or TRBV12-4 to TRBJ1-1; D ambiguous. Trimming removed 1 base from V and 10 bases from J, with 10 bases in between. The CDR3 is 12 amino acids. CDR3 sequence (DNA): TGTGCCAGCAGTTTAGGTTTGATGGGAGCTTTCTTT. Encoded protein: CASSLGLMGAFF.

V gene TRBV14 combines with J gene TRBJ2-3, with 11 bases that match TRBD2. Germline V gene lookup returns CDR1 SGHDN and CDR2 FVKESK. The ends lost 3 bases at V and 5 bases at J; junction bases unmatched: 1. This CDR3 has 14 residues. As DNA, the CDR3 is TGTGCCAGCAGCCATAGCGGGGGGGGAGATACGCAGTATTTT. Protein sequence: CASSHSGGGDTQYF.

V usage is TRBV25-1 and J usage is TRBJ1-3; 7 bases map to TRBD1. The V and J ends lost 4 bases and 7 bases, in that order; junction bases with no gene match: 7. Germline V gene lookup returns CDR1 MGHDK and CDR2 SYGVNS. The CDR3 contains 14 residues. The CDR3 sequence: CASSGHSTGNTIYF. CDR3 nucleotides: TGTGCCAGCAGTGGACATTCGACAGGGAACACCATATATTTT.

The rearrangement uses TRBV29-1 and TRBJ2-7; TRBD1 matches at 8 bases. CDR3 length: 15 residues. V shed 1 base and J 5 bases; nucleotides not matched to a gene: 10. The germline V gene has CDR1 SQVTM and CDR2 ANQGSEA. DNA of the CDR3: TGCAGCGTTGAAGCCCGGACAGGGTACAGGGACGAGCAGTACTTC. Translated: CSVEARTGYRDEQYF.

This chain uses TRBV30 with TRBJ1-4; unclear D gene. CDR1 and CDR2 (germline): GTSNPN, SVGIG (reference sequence). The V end was cut by 4 bases, the J end by 0 bases, with 6 bases between. This CDR3 region has 13 residues. CDR3 loop: CAWTTPTNEKLFF. The CDR3, as DNA: TGTGCCTGGACGACTCCAACTAATGAAAAACTGTTTTTT.

The chain combines TRBV7-3 with TRBJ2-7; possible D gene TRBD2, 6 bases. The V end was cut by 3 bases, the J end by 6 bases, with 12 bases between. Germline lookup yields CDR1 SGHTA and CDR2 FQGTGA. CDR3 length equals 13 residues. The CDR3 spells CASSFSTRTEQYF. CDR3 in DNA: TGTGCCAGCAGCTTTTCGACTAGGACCGAGCAGTACTTC. Combining the CDR3 with reference TRBV7-3 and TRBJ2-7 gives the whole variable domain GAGVSQTPSNKVTEKGKYVELRCDPISGHTALYWYRQSLGQGPEFLIYFQGTGAADDSGLPNDRFFAVRPEGSVSTLKIQRTERGDSAVYLCASSFSTRTEQYFGPGTRLTVT.

The chain links TRBV11-2 to TRBJ2-1, with D hard to call. CDR3 length equals 16 residues. Trimming cost V 0 bases and J 5 bases, with 14 bases left between them. Germline CDR1 and CDR2: SGHAT and FQNNGV. As DNA, the CDR3 is TGTGCCAGCAGCTTAGATTTGGCGGTTAGGGACAATGAGCAGTTCTTC. This gives the protein CASSLDLAVRDNEQFF.

V and J are TRBV6-6 and TRBJ2-7, with D perhaps matching TRBD2 (7 bases). V was shortened by 7 bases and J by 7 bases, with 26 bases between the two germline ends. This CDR3 has 16 residues. Germline assignment: CDR1 MNHNY and CDR2 SVGAGI (reference sequence). As DNA, the CDR3 is TGTGCCAGCACCACAGGAGAGGGGGGAGGGAGTCGGGAGCAGTACTTC. Translated: CASTTGEGGGSREQYF.

This chain joins TRBV19 and TRBJ2-7, with D possibly being TRBD1 (6 bases). With 10 bases removed from V and 4 bases from J, the gap between germline ends came to 17 bases. The CDR3 consists of 13 residues. Germline V gene data show CDR1 as LNHDA and CDR2 as SQIVND (reference sequence). DNA of the CDR3: TGTGCCACCCAAAGAGACAGGTCGTACGAGCAGTACTTC. Residues: CATQRDRSYEQYF.

The chain joins TRBV29-1 to TRBJ2-7; 8 nucleotides line up with TRBD1. CDR1 is SQVTM, CDR2 ANQGSEA, per germline. The CDR3 sequence is 16 residues long. V lost 4 bases to trimming and J lost 7 bases; unmatched junction nucleotides: 18. CDR3 protein: CSVAPELAGGSGEQYF. The CDR3 DNA reads TGCAGCGTTGCCCCCGAGTTAGCAGGGGGCTCCGGGGAGCAGTACTTC.

This rearrangement joins TRBV7-2 to TRBJ1-2; D unclear. Trimming took off 2 bases at V and 5 bases at J, with 6 bases between the two ends. This CDR3 has 12 residues. Per the germline V gene, CDR1 is SGHTA and CDR2 is FQGNSA. The CDR3 bases are TGTGCCAGCAGCTTAATTAGGTATGGCTACACCTTC. Its translation: CASSLIRYGYTF.

The chain employs TRBV4-1 and TRBJ1-5; 11 nucleotides align to TRBD1. CDR1 is MGHRA and CDR2 is YSYEKL in the germline V gene. The V segment lost 1 base and the J segment 5 bases; nucleotides outside the gene matches: 13. The length of the CDR3 is 19 residues. CDR3 DNA: TGCGCCAGCAGCCAAGTCGGGGACAGGGGGAGCGGAATCGATCAGCCCCAGCATTTT. It is translated as CASSQVGDRGSGIDQPQHF.